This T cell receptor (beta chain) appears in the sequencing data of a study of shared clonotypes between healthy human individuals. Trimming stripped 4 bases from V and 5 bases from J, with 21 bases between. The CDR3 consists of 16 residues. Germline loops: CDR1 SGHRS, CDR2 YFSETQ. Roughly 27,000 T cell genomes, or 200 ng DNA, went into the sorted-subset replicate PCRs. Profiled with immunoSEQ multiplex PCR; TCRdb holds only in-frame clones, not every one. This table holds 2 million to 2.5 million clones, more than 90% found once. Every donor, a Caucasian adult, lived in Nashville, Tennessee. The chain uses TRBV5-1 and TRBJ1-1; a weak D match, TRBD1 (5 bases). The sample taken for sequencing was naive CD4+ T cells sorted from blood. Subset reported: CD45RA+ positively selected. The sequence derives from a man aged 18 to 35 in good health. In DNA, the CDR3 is TGCGCCAGCAGCCCGGCAACTACAGGTTTGGGGACTGAAGCTTTCTTT. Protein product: CASSPATTGLGTEAFF.